This section outlines one T cell receptor beta chain sequence together with its context. This entry is derived from a study of CD4 T cells in relation to SARS-CoV-2 and coronaviruses. Study-wide background: The restricting HLA molecule for shared crossreactive spike epitopes was mapped.

Naive and memory CD4+ T cell DNA was deep-sequenced without culture. TCRdb keeps only in-frame clones here, not all; method: immunoSEQ multiplex PCR. The sample shows tens of thousands of clones, 80% to 90% of them seen only once. CDR1 is SNHLY, CDR2 FYNNEI, per germline. The CDR3 extends over 14 amino acids. Unmatched junction bases numbered 3, after V lost 5 bases and J lost 6 bases. CD4+ T cells from unexposed donors were obtained before the COVID-19 pandemic (2011-2018). Cryopreserved PBMCs were CD4-enriched, then split into naive and memory cells. The sequencing input was memory CD4+ T cells from PBMCs. The chain carries TRBV2 and TRBJ1-5, with 11 bases that match TRBD1. This receptor was taken from a human donor in good health. CDR3: CASSSGQGAQPQHF. In nucleotides, the CDR3 is TGTGCCAGCAGTTCTGGACAGGGGGCTCAGCCCCAGCATTTT.